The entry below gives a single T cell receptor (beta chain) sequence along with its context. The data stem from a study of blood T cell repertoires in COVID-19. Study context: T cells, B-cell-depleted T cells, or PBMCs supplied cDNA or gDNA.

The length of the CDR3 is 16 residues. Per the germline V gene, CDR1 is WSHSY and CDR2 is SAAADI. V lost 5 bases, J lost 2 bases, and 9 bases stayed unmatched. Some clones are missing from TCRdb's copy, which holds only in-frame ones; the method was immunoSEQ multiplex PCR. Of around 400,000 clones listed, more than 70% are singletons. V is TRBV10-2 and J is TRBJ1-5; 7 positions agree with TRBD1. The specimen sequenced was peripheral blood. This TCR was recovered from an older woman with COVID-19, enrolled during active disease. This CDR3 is CASSSTGVGGNQPQHF. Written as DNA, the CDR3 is TGCGCCAGCAGTTCAACAGGGGTGGGTGGCAATCAGCCCCAGCATTTT.